This T cell receptor (beta chain) was identified during a study of cytomegalovirus exposure and HLA in healthy donors. J was trimmed by 1 base and V by 6 bases; bases with no gene match: 4. From germline, CDR1 is SGHTA and CDR2 FQGTGA. This CDR3 comprises 14 residues. It was with 60 Vbeta and 13 Jbeta primers that the PCR ran. Original analysis: Unique TCR beta chains totaled approximately 83 million in a later count, with roughly 11 million of them shared. Generated by immunoSEQ multiplex PCR, the TCRdb table keeps only in-frame clones and is missing some. V, J and clone size derive from that table, while D and trimming were established from the DNA sequence. The sample records about 200,000 clones, around 79% being singletons.

This TCR derives from a woman between 50 and 59 years old in good health and CMV-seronegative. The rearrangement joins TRBV7-3 to TRBJ2-3; 7 nucleotides match TRBD1. The sample consisted of PBMCs. The CDR3 bases are TGTGCCAGCAGGGACGACAGGGGCACAGATACGCAGTATTTT. Protein: CASRDDRGTDTQYF. The whole variable domain, filled in from reference TRBV7-3 and TRBJ2-3, reads GAGVSQTPSNKVTEKGKYVELRCDPISGHTALYWYRQSLGQGPEFLIYFQGTGAADDSGLPNDRFFAVRPEGSVSTLKIQRTERGDSAVYLCASRDDRGTDTQYFGPGTRLTVL.